A single sample gave rise to the 17 T cell receptor beta chains below, sequenced in a study of preoperative IRX-2 immunotherapy in early breast cancer. The sample's treatment: preoperative locoregional IRX-2 cytokine immunotherapy. Method: immunoSEQ multiplex PCR; TCRdb's copy keeps in-frame clones and lacks some. The table shows about 1,000 clones, with 75% to 85% occurring only once. This specimen was tumor tissue, taken before IRX-2 immunotherapy. These receptors all come from a human donor with breast cancer.

The chain recombines TRBV29-1 with TRBJ2-5, with D possibly matching TRBD1 (5 bases). Trimming removed 3 bases from V and 0 bases from J, with 14 bases in between. Germline CDR1 and CDR2: SQVTM and ANQGSEA. CDR3 length equals 15 residues. The CDR3 DNA sequence: TGCAGCGTTGAGACGACAGCTAGTTACCAAGAGACCCAGTACTTC. Its protein product is CSVETTASYQETQYF.

The chain recombines TRBV6-8 with TRBJ2-4; D uncertain. The germline V gene has CDR1 MNHGY and CDR2 SAAAGT. CDR3 size: 12 residues. V was cut by 6 bases and J by 7 bases, with 10 bases left in between. CDR3 amino acids: CASSQSVNIQYF. CDR3 DNA: TGTGCCAGCAGCCAGAGTGTGAACATTCAGTACTTC.

The chain employs TRBV7-6 and TRBJ1-3; D is perhaps TRBD1 (5 bases). Germline V gene lookup returns CDR1 SGHVS and CDR2 FNYEAQ. Trimming pared 6 bases from V and 4 bases from J, leaving 16 bases between. The CDR3 length is 15 residues. CDR3 nucleotides: TGTGCCAGCAGTTCCTTCGGCGGGGGAGGAAACACCATATATTTT. It is translated as CASSSFGGGGNTIYF.

This chain joins TRBV6-8 and TRBJ1-1; D uncertain. The CDR3 extends over 14 amino acids. Germline lookup yields CDR1 MNHGY and CDR2 SAAAGT. V gave up 0 bases and J gave up 4 bases, with 9 bases separating them. Written as DNA, the CDR3 is TGTGCCAGCAGTTACTCCCGGGCCGCCACTGAAGCTTTCTTT. Protein sequence: CASSYSRAATEAFF.

The rearrangement joins TRBV6-8 to TRBJ1-1; D is unresolved. V was shortened by 6 bases and J by 5 bases, with 16 bases between the two germline ends. CDR1 and CDR2 (germline): MNHGY, SAAAGT. The CDR3 totals 14 residues. The DNA of the CDR3 is TGTGCCAGCAGGACCGGCCAGTGGGGAACTGAAGCTTTCTTT. Its protein is CASRTGQWGTEAFF.

The chain recombines TRBV11-3 with TRBJ1-6; the D gene is possibly TRBD1 (6 bases). The length of the CDR3 is 16 residues. Per germline, CDR1 SGHNT and CDR2 YENEEA. V was trimmed by 3 bases and J by 10 bases, leaving 19 bases between them. The CDR3 DNA reads TGTGCCAGCAGCTTCACGGGGGGGCAGGCCGGGTCACCCCTCCACTTT. Amino acids: CASSFTGGQAGSPLHF.

The chain is built from TRBV6-8 and TRBJ1-1; D unresolved. The germline V gene encodes CDR1 MNHGY and CDR2 SAAAGT. Trimming removed 4 bases from V and 0 bases from J, with 9 bases in between. The CDR3 is made up of 14 amino acids. The CDR3 here is CASSSTSMNTEAFF. The CDR3 nucleotides read TGTGCCAGCAGTTCTACCTCCATGAACACTGAAGCTTTCTTT.

This chain links TRBV28 with TRBJ2-1; the D call may be TRBD1 or TRBD2 (5 bases each). Germline loops: CDR1 MDHEN, CDR2 SYDVKM. This CDR3 has 13 amino acids. Trimming removed 8 bases at V and 6 bases at J, with 14 bases between. CDR3 nucleotides: TGTGCCAGCCTGGGGGACGTTGGCAATGAGCAGTTCTTC. Protein product: CASLGDVGNEQFF.

This rearrangement joins TRBV29-1 to TRBJ1-1, with TRBD1 as a possible D gene (5 bases). Germline CDR1 and CDR2: SQVTM and ANQGSEA. The ends were cut back, 0 bases at V and 6 bases at J, with 20 bases in the middle. This CDR3 is 16 amino acids long. DNA for the CDR3: TGCAGCGTTGAAGATCCAACGGGACGGGCGAGGGCTGAAGCTTTCTTT. This gives the protein CSVEDPTGRARAEAFF.

The J gene is TRBJ1-5, the V gene TRBV6-8; tentative D call: TRBD1 (5 bases). Germline CDR1 and CDR2: MNHGY and SAAAGT. With 6 bases removed from V and 4 bases from J, the gap between germline ends came to 13 bases. This CDR3 is 14 amino acids long. The CDR3 is CASSTGTGNQPQHF. CDR3 nucleotides: TGTGCCAGCAGCACCGGGACCGGTAATCAGCCCCAGCATTTT.

J is TRBJ1-2 and V is TRBV19, with 7 bases lining up with TRBD1. In germline, CDR1 is LNHDA, CDR2 SQIVND (reference sequence). The CDR3 loop spans 14 amino acids. Trimming removed 7 bases from V and 6 bases from J; junction bases left unmatched: 11. CDR3: CASIRQGGDHGYTF. Here the CDR3 DNA reads TGTGCCAGTATCCGACAGGGAGGCGACCATGGCTACACCTTC.

The chain recombines TRBV28 with TRBJ1-5; D possibly corresponds to TRBD1 (5 bases). The V end was cut by 6 bases, the J end by 2 bases, with 11 bases between. Per germline, CDR1 MDHEN and CDR2 SYDVKM. The CDR3 contains 14 residues. The chain's CDR3 is CASRSRVRNQPQHF. In DNA, the CDR3 is TGTGCCAGCAGGTCCAGGGTGCGCAATCAGCCCCAGCATTTT.

V gene TRBV5-1 combines with J gene TRBJ2-5, with 10 positions matching TRBD2. The junction had 7 bases not matched to a gene; V was cut back by 3 bases and J by 5 bases. This CDR3 region has 15 residues. Germline-derived CDR1 and CDR2 are SGHRS and YFSETQ. The CDR3 here is CASSWISGGIETQYF. In DNA form, the CDR3 reads TGCGCCAGCAGCTGGATTAGCGGGGGGATTGAGACCCAGTACTTC. Full variable domain (rest looked up from reference TRBV5-1 and TRBJ2-5): KAGVTQTPRYLIKTRGQQVTLSCSPISGHRSVSWYQQTPGQGLQFLFEYFSETQRNKGNFPGRFSGRQFSNSRSEMNVSTLELGDSALYLCASSWISGGIETQYFGPGTRLLVL.

In this sample, this clone turned up once. The CDR3 bases are TGTGCCAGTAGGAGCGGGGGGAACACCGGGGAGCTGTTTTTT. Its protein product is CASRSGGNTGELFF. The rearrangement joins TRBV19 to TRBJ2-2; 8 bases match TRBD2. The V segment lost 6 bases and the J segment 1 base; nucleotides outside the gene matches: 1. Germline CDR1 is LNHDA and CDR2 is SQIVND (reference sequence). The CDR3 is 14 amino acids.

V gene TRBV19 combines with J gene TRBJ1-1; 7 nucleotides agree with TRBD1. V lost 5 bases to trimming and J lost 5 bases; unmatched junction nucleotides: 8. Germline V gene data show CDR1 as LNHDA and CDR2 as SQIVND (reference sequence). The CDR3 sequence is 14 residues long. CDR3 residues: CASSVQGRGTEAFF. CDR3 DNA sequence: TGTGCCAGTAGTGTACAGGGGAGGGGAACTGAAGCTTTCTTT.

The V and J genes are TRBV11-3 and TRBJ2-3; D may be TRBD2 (7 bases). There are 15 residues in the CDR3. V lost 2 bases and J lost 1, with 10 bases in between. Germline assignment: CDR1 SGHNT and CDR2 YENEEA. CDR3 sequence: CASSLTGGGTDTQYF. In DNA form, the CDR3 reads TGTGCCAGCAGCTTAACGGGGGGCGGCACAGATACGCAGTATTTT.

The chain recombines TRBV6-8 with TRBJ2-7; D may be TRBD2 (6 bases). This CDR3 has 14 amino acids. Germline V CDR1 and CDR2: MNHGY, SAAAGT. The V and J ends lost 2 bases and 6 bases respectively, with 14 bases between them. This CDR3 is CASSYRGALGEQYF. The CDR3 bases are TGTGCCAGCAGTTACCGCGGGGCCTTAGGCGAGCAGTACTTC.